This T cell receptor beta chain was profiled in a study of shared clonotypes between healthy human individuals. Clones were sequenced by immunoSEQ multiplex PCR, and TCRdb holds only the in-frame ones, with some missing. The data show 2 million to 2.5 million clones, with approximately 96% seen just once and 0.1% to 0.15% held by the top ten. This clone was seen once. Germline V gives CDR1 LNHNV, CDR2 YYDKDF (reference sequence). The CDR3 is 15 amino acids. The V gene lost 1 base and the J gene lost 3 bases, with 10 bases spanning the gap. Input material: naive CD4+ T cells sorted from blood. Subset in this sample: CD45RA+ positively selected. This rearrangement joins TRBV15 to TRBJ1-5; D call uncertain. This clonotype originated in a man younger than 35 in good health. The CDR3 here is CATSRVPQFNQPQHF. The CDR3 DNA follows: TGTGCCACCAGCAGAGTCCCACAGTTCAATCAGCCCCAGCATTTT.